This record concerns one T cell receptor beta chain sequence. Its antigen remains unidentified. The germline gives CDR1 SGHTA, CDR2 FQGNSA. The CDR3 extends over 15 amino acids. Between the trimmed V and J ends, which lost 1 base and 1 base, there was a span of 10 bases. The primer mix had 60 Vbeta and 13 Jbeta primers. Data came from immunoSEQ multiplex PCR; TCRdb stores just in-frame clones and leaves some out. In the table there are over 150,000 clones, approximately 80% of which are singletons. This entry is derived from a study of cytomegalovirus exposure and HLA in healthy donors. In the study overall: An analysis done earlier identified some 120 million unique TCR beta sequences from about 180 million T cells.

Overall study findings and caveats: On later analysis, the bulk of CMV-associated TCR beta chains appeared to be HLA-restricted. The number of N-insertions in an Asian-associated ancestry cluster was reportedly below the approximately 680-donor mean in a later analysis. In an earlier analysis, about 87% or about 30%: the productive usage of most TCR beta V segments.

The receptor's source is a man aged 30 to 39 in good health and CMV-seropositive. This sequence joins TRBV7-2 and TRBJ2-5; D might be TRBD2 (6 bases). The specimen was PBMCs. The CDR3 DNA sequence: TGTGCCAGCAGCTTAGGGGACTGGATCCAAGAGACCCAGTACTTC. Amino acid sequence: CASSLGDWIQETQYF. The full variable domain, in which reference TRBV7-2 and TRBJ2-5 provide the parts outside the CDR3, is GAGVSQSPSNKVTEKGKDVELRCDPISGHTALYWYRQSLGQGLEFLIYFQGNSAPDKSGLPSDRFSAERTGGSVSTLTIQRTQQEDSAVYLCASSLGDWIQETQYFGPGTRLLVL.